The source of this T cell receptor (beta chain) is a study of T cell repertoires in cytomegalovirus infection. One entry per CDR3 protein, called by TCRdb with MiXCR from the reads. The sample records some 920,000 distinct CDR3 sequences, 31% being singletons. Findings and limits, study-wide: There were HLA-C-restricted CMV-specific TCR beta clonotypes dominating the ex vivo response.

A word on this clonotype: Antigen: not known.

This clonotype was obtained from a human donor in good health (CMV status not recorded). Some clones in this sample may be carry-over from other donors' samples. The sample was cultured CD8+ T cells from PBMCs, taken from culture after CMV antigen stimulation.

This chain's CDR3 is CSVEEVNSGNTIYF. Here the CDR3 DNA reads TGCAGCGTTGAAGAAGTCAACTCTGGAAACACCATATATTTT. The chain joins TRBV29-1 to TRBJ1-3; D unclear. Germline-derived CDR1 and CDR2 are SQVTM and ANQGSEA. Trimming removed 0 bases at V and 0 bases at J, with 6 bases between. The CDR3 has 14 amino acids.